A single sample gave rise to the 2 T cell receptor beta chains below, sequenced in a study of Graves' ophthalmopathy and Graves' hyperthyroidism. Amplification from RNA transcripts yielded the TCR beta CDR3 regions. The workflow started with a first-round RT-PCR run with HTBI primers and then moved on to a second-round multiplex PCR. One entry per CDR3 protein, called by TCRdb with MiXCR from the multiplex PCR reads. The profile shows approximately 500,000 distinct CDR3 sequences, about 15% of them singletons. Sequencing was performed on blood. These receptors all stem from a woman in her 30s with Graves' ophthalmopathy.

The table lists this clonotype with many counts. The V gene is TRBV19, the J gene TRBJ1-2; no definite D call. The V and J ends lost 7 bases and 2 bases respectively, with 8 bases between them. Per germline, CDR1 LNHDA and CDR2 SQIVND (reference sequence). The CDR3 covers 12 residues. This CDR3 reads CASKEGNYGYTF. CDR3 coding DNA: TGTGCCAGTAAGGAAGGAAACTATGGCTACACCTTC.

The table lists this clonotype with many counts. The chain is built from TRBV5-1 and TRBJ2-7; D possibly uses TRBD1 or TRBD2 (5 bases each). Germline CDR1 SGHRS, CDR2 YFSETQ. V was pared by 4 bases and J by 5 bases, with 19 bases between. The CDR3 runs 15 residues. As DNA, the CDR3 is TGCGCCAGCAGCAGGTACCGAGGGACGGGTAACGAGCAGTACTTC. Translated, it gives CASSRYRGTGNEQYF.